The clone carrying this T cell receptor (beta chain) was counted ten times or more. Its matching antigen is unknown. CDR1 LNHDA and CDR2 SQIVND come from the germline V gene (reference sequence). V shed 10 bases, J shed 5 bases, and the junction held 9 bases outside the gene matches. The CDR3 loop spans 13 amino acids. Thyroid surgery was performed in patients who had received no treatment beforehand. The data are from a study of metastatic and nonmetastatic thyroid tumors. Findings and caveats of the study: Relative to benign nodules, malignant thyroid tumors were reportedly characterized by significantly elevated TCR beta diversity in blood and tumor.

With MiXCR, TCRdb called clones anew from the PCR reads. The sample holds some 30,000 clones, 11% seen once. This sequence was found in a female donor with papillary thyroid cancer or a benign thyroid nodule (not recorded which). Some clones in this sample may be carry-over from other donors' samples. Sample: blood. The rearrangement joins TRBV19 to TRBJ1-1; 8 bases are a match to TRBD1. The CDR3 loop is CATETGERTEAFF. The CDR3, as DNA: TGTGCCACTGAGACAGGGGAACGTACTGAAGCTTTCTTT. The full variable domain, in which reference TRBV19 and TRBJ1-1 provide the parts outside the CDR3, is DGGITQSPKYLFRKEGQNVTLSCEQNLNHDAMYWYRQDPGQGLRLIYYSQIVNDFQKGDIAEGYSVSREKKESFPLTVTSAQKNPTAFYLCATETGERTEAFFGQGTRLTVV.